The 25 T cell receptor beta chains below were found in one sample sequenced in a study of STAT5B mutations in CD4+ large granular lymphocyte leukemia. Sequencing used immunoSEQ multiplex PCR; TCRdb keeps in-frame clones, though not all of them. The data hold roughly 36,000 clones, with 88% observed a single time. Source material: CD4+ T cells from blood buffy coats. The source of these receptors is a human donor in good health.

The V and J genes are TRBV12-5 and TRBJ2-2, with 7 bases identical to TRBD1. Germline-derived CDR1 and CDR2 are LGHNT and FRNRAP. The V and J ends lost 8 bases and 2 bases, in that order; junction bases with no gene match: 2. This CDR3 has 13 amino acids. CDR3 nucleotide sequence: TGTGCTAGTCGGGACAGTAACACCGGGGAGCTGTTTTTT. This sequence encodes CASRDSNTGELFF.

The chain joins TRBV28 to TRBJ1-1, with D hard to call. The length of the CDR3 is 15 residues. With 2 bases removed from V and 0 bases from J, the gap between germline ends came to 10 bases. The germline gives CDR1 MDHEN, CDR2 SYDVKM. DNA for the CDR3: TGTGCCAGCAGTTTAGTCGTCGGCATGAACACTGAAGCTTTCTTT. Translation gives CASSLVVGMNTEAFF. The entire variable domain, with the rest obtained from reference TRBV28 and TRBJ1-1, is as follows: DVKVTQSSRYLVKRTGEKVFLECVQDMDHENMFWYRQDPGLGLRLIYFSYDVKMKEKGDIPEGYSVSREKKERFSLILESASTNQTSMYLCASSLVVGMNTEAFFGQGTRLTVV.

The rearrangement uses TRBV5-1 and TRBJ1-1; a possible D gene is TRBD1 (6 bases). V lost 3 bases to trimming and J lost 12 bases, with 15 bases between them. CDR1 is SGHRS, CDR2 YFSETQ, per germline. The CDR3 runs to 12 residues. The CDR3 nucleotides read TGCGCCAGCAGCTCCCTGGTGGGGGCTTCTTTCTTT. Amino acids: CASSSLVGASFF.

The CDR3 spells CASRKTGTQNTEAFF. The CDR3 nucleotides read TGTGCCAGTAGAAAGACCGGGACTCAGAACACTGAAGCTTTCTTT. This sequence joins TRBV19 and TRBJ1-1; perhaps TRBD1 as D (5 bases). Germline CDR1 is LNHDA and CDR2 is SQIVND (reference sequence). V gave up 6 bases and J gave up 1 base, with 15 bases separating them. The CDR3 length is 15 residues.

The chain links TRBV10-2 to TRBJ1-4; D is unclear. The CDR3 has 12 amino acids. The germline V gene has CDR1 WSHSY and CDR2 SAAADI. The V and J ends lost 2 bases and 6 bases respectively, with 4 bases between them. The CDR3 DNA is TGCGCCAGCAGTGAGGCCGATGAAAAACTGTTTTTT. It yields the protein CASSEADEKLFF.

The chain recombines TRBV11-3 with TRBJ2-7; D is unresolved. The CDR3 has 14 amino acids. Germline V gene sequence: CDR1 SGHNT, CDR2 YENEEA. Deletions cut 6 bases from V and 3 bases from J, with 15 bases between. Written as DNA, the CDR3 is TGTGCCAGCAGTCCGGATCAGCTGAGCTACGAGCAGTACTTC. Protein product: CASSPDQLSYEQYF.

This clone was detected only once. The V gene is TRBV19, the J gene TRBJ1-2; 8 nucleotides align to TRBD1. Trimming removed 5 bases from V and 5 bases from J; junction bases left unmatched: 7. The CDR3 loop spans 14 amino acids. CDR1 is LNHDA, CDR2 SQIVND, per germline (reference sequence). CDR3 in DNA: TGTGCCAGTAGTGTCACAGGGGGGCCTTATGGCTACACCTTC. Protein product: CASSVTGGPYGYTF.

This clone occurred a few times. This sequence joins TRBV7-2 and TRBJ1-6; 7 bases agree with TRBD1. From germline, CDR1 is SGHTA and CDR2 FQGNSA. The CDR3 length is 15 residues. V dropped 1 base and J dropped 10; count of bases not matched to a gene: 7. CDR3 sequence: CASSLGETGLSPLHF. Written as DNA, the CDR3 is TGTGCCAGCAGCTTAGGTGAGACAGGGCTCTCACCCCTCCACTTT. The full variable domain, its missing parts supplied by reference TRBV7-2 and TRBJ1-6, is GAGVSQSPSNKVTEKGKDVELRCDPISGHTALYWYRQSLGQGLEFLIYFQGNSAPDKSGLPSDRFSAERTGGSVSTLTIQRTQQEDSAVYLCASSLGETGLSPLHFGNGTRLTVT.

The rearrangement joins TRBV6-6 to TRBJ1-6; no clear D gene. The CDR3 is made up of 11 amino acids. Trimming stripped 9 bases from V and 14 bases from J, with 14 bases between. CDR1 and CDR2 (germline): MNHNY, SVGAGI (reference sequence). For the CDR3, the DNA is TGTGCCAGTGAGGCAGGCGGGGCCCTCCACTTT. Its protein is CASEAGGALHF.

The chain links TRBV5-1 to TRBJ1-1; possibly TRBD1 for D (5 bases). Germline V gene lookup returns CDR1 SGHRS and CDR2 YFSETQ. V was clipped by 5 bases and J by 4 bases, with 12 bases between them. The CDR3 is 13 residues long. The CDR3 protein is CASSGAGRTEAFF. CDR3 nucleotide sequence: TGCGCCAGCAGTGGGGCCGGCCGCACTGAAGCTTTCTTT.

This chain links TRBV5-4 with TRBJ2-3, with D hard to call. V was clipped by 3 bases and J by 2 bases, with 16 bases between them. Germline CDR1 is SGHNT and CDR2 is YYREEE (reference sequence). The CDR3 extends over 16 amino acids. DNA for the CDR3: TGTGCCAGCAGCTCAAGCTCTCGTTCCCCCACAGATACGCAGTATTTT. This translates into CASSSSSRSPTDTQYF.

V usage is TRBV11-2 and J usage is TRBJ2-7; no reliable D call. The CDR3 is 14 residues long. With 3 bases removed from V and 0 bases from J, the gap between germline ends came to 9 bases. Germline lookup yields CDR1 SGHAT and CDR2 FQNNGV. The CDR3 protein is CASSFTEDSYEQYF. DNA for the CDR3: TGTGCCAGCAGCTTCACAGAAGACTCCTACGAGCAGTACTTC. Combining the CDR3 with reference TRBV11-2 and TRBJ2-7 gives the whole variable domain EAGVAQSPRYKIIEKRQSVAFWCNPISGHATLYWYQQILGQGPKLLIQFQNNGVVDDSQLPKDRFSAERLKGVDSTLKIQPAKLEDSAVYLCASSFTEDSYEQYFGPGTRLTVT.

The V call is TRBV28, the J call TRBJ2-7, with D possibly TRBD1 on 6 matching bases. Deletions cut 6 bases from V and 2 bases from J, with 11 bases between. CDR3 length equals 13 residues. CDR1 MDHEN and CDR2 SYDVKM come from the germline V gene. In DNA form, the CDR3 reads TGTGCCAGCAGGGGGGCTCGAACCTACGAGCAGTACTTC. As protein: CASRGARTYEQYF.

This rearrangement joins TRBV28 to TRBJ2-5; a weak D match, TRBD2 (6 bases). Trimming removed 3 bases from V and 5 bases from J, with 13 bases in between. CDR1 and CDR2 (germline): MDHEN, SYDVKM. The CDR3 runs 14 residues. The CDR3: CASSFGTPVETQYF. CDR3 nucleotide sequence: TGTGCCAGCAGTTTCGGGACTCCTGTGGAGACCCAGTACTTC.

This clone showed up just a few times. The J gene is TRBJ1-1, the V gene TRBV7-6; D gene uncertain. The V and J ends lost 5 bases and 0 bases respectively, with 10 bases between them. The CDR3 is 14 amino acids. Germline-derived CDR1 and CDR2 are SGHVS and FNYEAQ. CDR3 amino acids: CASSVTTMNTEAFF. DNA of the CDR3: TGTGCCAGCAGCGTTACGACTATGAACACTGAAGCTTTCTTT.

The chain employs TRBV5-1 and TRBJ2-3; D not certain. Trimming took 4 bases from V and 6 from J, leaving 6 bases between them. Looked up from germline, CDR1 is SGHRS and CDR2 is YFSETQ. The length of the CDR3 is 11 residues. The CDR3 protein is CASSLLDTQYF. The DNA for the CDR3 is TGCGCCAGCAGCCTCCTCGATACGCAGTATTTT. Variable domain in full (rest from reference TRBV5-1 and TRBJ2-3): KAGVTQTPRYLIKTRGQQVTLSCSPISGHRSVSWYQQTPGQGLQFLFEYFSETQRNKGNFPGRFSGRQFSNSRSEMNVSTLELGDSALYLCASSLLDTQYFGPGTRLTVL.

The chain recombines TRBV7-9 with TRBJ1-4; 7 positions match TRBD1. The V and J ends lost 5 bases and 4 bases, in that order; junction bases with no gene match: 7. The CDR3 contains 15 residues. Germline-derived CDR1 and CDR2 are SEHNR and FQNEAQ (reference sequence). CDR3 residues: CASSPKDRLNEKLFF. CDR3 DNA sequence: TGTGCCAGCAGCCCAAAGGACAGGCTTAATGAAAAACTGTTTTTT.

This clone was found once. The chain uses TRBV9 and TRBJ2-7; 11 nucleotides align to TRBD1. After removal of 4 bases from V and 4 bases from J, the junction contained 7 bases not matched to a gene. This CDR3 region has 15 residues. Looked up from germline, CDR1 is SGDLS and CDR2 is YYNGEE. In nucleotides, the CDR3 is TGTGCCAGCAGCCTACTGGGACAGGGGGATTACGAGCAGTACTTC. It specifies CASSLLGQGDYEQYF.

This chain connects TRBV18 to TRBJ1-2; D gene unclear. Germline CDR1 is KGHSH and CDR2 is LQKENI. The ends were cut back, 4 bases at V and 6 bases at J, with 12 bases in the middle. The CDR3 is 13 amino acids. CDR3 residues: CASSRDLKDGYTF. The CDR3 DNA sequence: TGTGCCAGCTCACGCGACCTTAAAGATGGCTACACCTTC.

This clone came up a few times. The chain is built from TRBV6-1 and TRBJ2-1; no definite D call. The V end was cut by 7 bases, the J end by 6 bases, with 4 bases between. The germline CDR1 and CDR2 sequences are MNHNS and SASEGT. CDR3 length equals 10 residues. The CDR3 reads CASKGNEQFF. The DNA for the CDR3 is TGTGCCAGCAAGGGCAATGAGCAGTTCTTC.

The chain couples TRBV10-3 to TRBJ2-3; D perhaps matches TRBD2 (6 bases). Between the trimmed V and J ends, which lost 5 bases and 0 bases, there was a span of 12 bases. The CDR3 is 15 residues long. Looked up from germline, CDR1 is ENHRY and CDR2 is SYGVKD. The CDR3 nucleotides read TGTGCCATCAGTTCCAGGGAGGCTAGCACAGATACGCAGTATTTT. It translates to CAISSREASTDTQYF.

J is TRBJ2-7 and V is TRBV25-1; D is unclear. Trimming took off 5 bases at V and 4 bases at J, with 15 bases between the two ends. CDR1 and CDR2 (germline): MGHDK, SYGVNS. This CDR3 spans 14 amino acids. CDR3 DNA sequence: TGTGCCAGCAGTTCGAGGTGGCCTCCGTACGAGCAGTACTTC. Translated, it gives CASSSRWPPYEQYF.

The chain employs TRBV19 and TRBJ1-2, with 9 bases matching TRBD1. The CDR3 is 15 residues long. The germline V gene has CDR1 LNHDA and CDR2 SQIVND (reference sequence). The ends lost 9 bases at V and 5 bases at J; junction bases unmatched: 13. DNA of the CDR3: TGTGCCAGCGCTGACGGAGGGACAGGGAATTATGGCTACACCTTC. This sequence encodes CASADGGTGNYGYTF.

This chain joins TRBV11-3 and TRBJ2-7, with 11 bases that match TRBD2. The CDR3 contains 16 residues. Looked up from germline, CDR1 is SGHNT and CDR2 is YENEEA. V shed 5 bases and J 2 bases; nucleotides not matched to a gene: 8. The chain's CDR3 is CASSPGTSGVTYEQYF. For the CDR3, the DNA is TGTGCCAGCAGCCCCGGGACTAGCGGAGTTACCTACGAGCAGTACTTC.

The CDR3 loop reads CAWRVERLASNEQFF. In DNA, the CDR3 is TGTGCCTGGAGAGTCGAGAGACTAGCGAGTAATGAGCAGTTCTTC. V is TRBV30 and J is TRBJ2-1; 8 bases are a match to TRBD2. Germline CDR1 GTSNPN, CDR2 SVGIG (reference sequence). This CDR3 is built from 15 residues. The V gene end was trimmed by 3 bases and the J gene end by 7 bases; junction bases not matched to a gene: 11.